This passage covers 9 T cell receptor beta chains from one sample sequenced in a study of chemoradiotherapy in HPV16-positive cancers (dated by TCRdb to between 2021 and 2022). Libraries were made using the immunoSEQ multiplex PCR assay. The source is immuneACCESS, and TCRdb retained only in-frame sequences with V and J called. Part of the clones is not carried over; for the studies checked, unresolved V genes explain less than half of this, and the remainder is unexplained. This sample comprises about 16,000 clones, around nine tenths of them detected only once. Roughly 2.4% of the sample lies in the top ten. Sequencing was performed on blood, taken from a patient who underwent chemoradiotherapy. The receptors here all came from a human donor with HPV-associated anogenital cancer.

The chain is built from TRBV19 and TRBJ2-7; TRBD1 aligns across 10 bases. Trimming at V came to 4 bases and at J to 7 bases, leaving 13 bases not matched to a gene. Germline values: CDR1 LNHDA, CDR2 SQIVND (reference sequence). CDR3 length: 16 residues. The CDR3 here is CASSTSPKRTGGEQYF. The DNA for the CDR3 is TGTGCCAGTAGTACAAGTCCTAAACGGACAGGGGGAGAGCAGTACTTC.

The chain joins TRBV18 to TRBJ1-2; 7 bases map to TRBD1. The CDR3 is 15 residues long. From germline, CDR1 is KGHSH and CDR2 LQKENI. V shed 6 bases and J 4 bases; nucleotides not matched to a gene: 11. CDR3 coding DNA: TGTGCCAGCTCTCAATCCTCCGGGACAGTCTATGGCTACACCTTC. Translated: CASSQSSGTVYGYTF.

The rearrangement uses TRBV6-5 and TRBJ2-7, with 7 bases matching TRBD1. With V trimmed by 6 bases and J by 3 bases, 5 bases remained unmatched. Germline V gene data show CDR1 as MNHEY and CDR2 as SVGAGI. This CDR3 contains 13 residues. The CDR3 here is CASRRQGSYEQYF. As DNA, the CDR3 is TGTGCCAGCAGAAGACAGGGCAGCTACGAGCAGTACTTC.

The CDR3 DNA reads as TGCGCCAGCAGCCATGCCGGGACACGACACGGTGACTACACCTTC. This codes for CASSHAGTRHGDYTF. This chain joins TRBV4-1 and TRBJ1-2, with D possibly TRBD1 on 6 matching bases. The V and J ends lost 3 bases and 10 bases respectively, with 21 bases between them. Looked up from germline, CDR1 is MGHRA and CDR2 is YSYEKL. This CDR3 contains 15 residues.

The chain uses TRBV5-4 and TRBJ2-5; D unresolved. Germline CDR1 and CDR2: SGHNT and YYREEE (reference sequence). The CDR3 length is 14 residues. The V gene lost 2 bases and the J gene lost 1 base, with 9 bases spanning the gap. The DNA for the CDR3 is TGTGCCAGCAGCTTAGAAAGGGCCCAAGAGACCCAGTACTTC. It specifies CASSLERAQETQYF.

The chain recombines TRBV5-1 with TRBJ2-4, with D possibly being TRBD2 (6 bases). The germline V gene has CDR1 SGHRS and CDR2 YFSETQ. Trimming removed 0 bases at V and 6 bases at J, with 13 bases between. CDR3 length equals 15 residues. The CDR3 bases are TGCGCCAGCAGCTTGGAATACGGGAGCGGAAACATTCAGTACTTC. It specifies CASSLEYGSGNIQYF.

The chain is built from TRBV7-9 and TRBJ2-3; 7 bases map to TRBD2. The CDR3 consists of 15 residues. V lost 6 bases, J lost 2 bases, and 8 bases stayed unmatched. CDR1 is SEHNR, CDR2 FQNEAQ, per germline (reference sequence). The DNA for the CDR3 is TGTGCCAGCAGGTCTTCCGGGGGGAACACAGATACGCAGTATTTT. This encodes CASRSSGGNTDTQYF.

This clone occurred once. CDR3 nucleotides: TGTGCCAGCAGACCCGGACCGAACACTGAAGCTTTCTTT. This translates into CASRPGPNTEAFF. The rearrangement joins TRBV7-9 to TRBJ1-1; no clear D. The germline V gene has CDR1 SEHNR and CDR2 FQNEAQ (reference sequence). The germline V and J ends were trimmed by 6 bases and 1 base, with 9 bases remaining between them. The CDR3 runs to 13 residues.

This chain joins TRBV15 and TRBJ2-3; TRBD2 agrees at 8 bases. Trimming at V came to 3 bases and at J to 0 bases, leaving 17 bases not matched to a gene. Germline CDR1 and CDR2: LNHNV and YYDKDF (reference sequence). The length of the CDR3 is 20 residues. CDR3 DNA: TGTGCCACCAGCAGGGACGAGATTGGGTATACTAGCGGAAGCACAGATACGCAGTATTTT. Amino acids: CATSRDEIGYTSGSTDTQYF.